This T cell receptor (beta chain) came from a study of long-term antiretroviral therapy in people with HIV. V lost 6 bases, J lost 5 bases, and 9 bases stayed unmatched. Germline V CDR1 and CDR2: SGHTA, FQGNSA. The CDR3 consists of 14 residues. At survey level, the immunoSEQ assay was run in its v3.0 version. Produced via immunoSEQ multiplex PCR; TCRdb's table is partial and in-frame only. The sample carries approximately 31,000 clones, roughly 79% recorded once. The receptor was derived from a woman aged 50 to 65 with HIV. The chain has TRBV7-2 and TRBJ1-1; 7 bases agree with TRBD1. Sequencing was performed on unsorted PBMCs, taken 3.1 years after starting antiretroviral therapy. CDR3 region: CASSYRGRRTEAFF. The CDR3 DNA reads TGTGCCAGCAGTTACAGGGGAAGAAGGACTGAAGCTTTCTTT.